This T cell receptor beta chain was recovered during a study of response to subunit inactivated influenza vaccine. MiXCR, applied by TCRdb to the RT-PCR reads, yields one record per CDR3 protein. The table has roughly 500,000 distinct CDR3 sequences, 16% seen once. CDR1 and CDR2 (germline): MNHEY, SMNVEV (reference sequence). The CDR3 consists of 14 residues. Trimming took off 4 bases at V and 5 bases at J, with 15 bases between the two ends. Whole-study results and caveats: It was the authors' suggestion that each seasonal influenza vaccination recruits few new T cells.

Notes on this clonotype: No antigen is known for it.

This TCR came from a man aged 50 to 69 who received an inactivated influenza vaccine. Sample: CD4+ T cells sorted from PBMCs, taken approximately 25 months after vaccination. This chain joins TRBV27 and TRBJ2-7; D is perhaps TRBD1 (6 bases). CDR3 coding DNA: TGTGCCAGCAGTTCTTCTGGACAGTTTAACGAGCAGTACTTC. Its translation: CASSSSGQFNEQYF.